These T cell receptor beta chains were read from a single sample in a study of T-cell memory formation after mild COVID-19. TCRdb reprocessed the 5' RACE reads with MiXCR, giving one entry per CDR3 protein. Of roughly 580,000 distinct CDR3 sequences listed, about 20% are singletons. The sequencing input was PBMCs or a T cell subset sorted from them (not recorded which). All receptors derive from an adult woman who had mild COVID-19 (a few samples of this study predate the infection). Cell type and time point are not known. The CDR3 runs from the conserved cysteine through the conserved F or W. A D gene is named only where the DNA matches it firmly. Clone sizes are given selectively: once, few, many, or a class where the clone is expanded.

CASSPRLAGGPGNEQFF	TGTGCCAGCAGCCCACGACTAGCGGGAGGGCCTGGGAATGAGCAGTTCTTC	TRBD2	TRBV11-3	TRBJ2-1	NA
CASSLGARRNTGELFF	TGCGCCAGCAGCTTGGGGGCCCGGAGGAACACCGGGGAGCTGTTTTTT	NA	TRBV5-1	TRBJ2-2	NA
CASSRQDRVGYQPQHF	TGTGCCAGCAGCCGCCAGGACAGGGTCGGGTATCAGCCCCAGCATTTT	TRBD1	TRBV5-6	TRBJ1-5	few
CATSTVQETQYF	TGTGCCACCAGCACAGTTCAAGAGACCCAGTACTTC	NA	TRBV15	TRBJ2-5	many
CSARGRRDTEAFF	TGCAGCGCCCGGGGGCGGCGGGACACTGAAGCTTTCTTT	NA	TRBV29-1	TRBJ1-1	few
CASSQEVGRVGTVNTGELFF	TGCGCCAGCAGCCAAGAAGTCGGCAGGGTTGGGACGGTGAACACCGGGGAGCTGTTTTTT	NA	TRBV4-1	TRBJ2-2	few
CASSPTSGGSTDTQYF	TGTGCCAGCAGCCCTACTAGCGGGGGATCGACAGATACGCAGTATTTT	TRBD2	TRBV7-3	TRBJ2-3	NA
CASSAAGTGRKGSPLHF	TGTGCCAGCAGTGCGGCGGGGACAGGGAGGAAGGGATCACCCCTCCACTTT	TRBD1	TRBV27	TRBJ1-6	many
CASSLGPQGGYNEQFF	TGTGCCAGCAGCTTAGGACCCCAGGGGGGCTACAATGAGCAGTTCTTC	NA	TRBV7-2	TRBJ2-1	many
CAGTSNNSPLHF	TGTGCCGGAACTTCTAACAATTCACCCCTCCACTTT	NA	TRBV6-5	TRBJ1-6	NA
CAIRSDRDYGYTF	TGTGCCATCCGCTCTGACAGAGACTATGGCTACACCTTC	NA	TRBV19	TRBJ1-2	NA
CASSVFSGLDINEQFF	TGTGCCAGCTCGGTCTTCTCGGGACTAGACATAAATGAGCAGTTCTTC	TRBD2	TRBV6-5	TRBJ2-1	NA
CASSRPLGARETQYF	TGTGCCAGCAGCCGCCCCTTAGGCGCAAGGGAGACCCAGTACTTC	NA	TRBV6-2/TRBV6-3	TRBJ2-5	few
CASSLDRASTGELFF	TGTGCCAGCAGCTTAGACAGGGCGTCCACCGGGGAGCTGTTTTTT	NA	TRBV11-2	TRBJ2-2	many
CASSPRRGGDEQFF	TGTGCCAGCTCACCAAGGAGGGGGGGCGATGAGCAGTTCTTC	NA	TRBV18	TRBJ2-1	few
CASSQSRLAGDEQYF	TGTGCCAGCAGCCAATCTCGGCTAGCGGGAGACGAGCAGTACTTC	TRBD2	TRBV16	TRBJ2-7	NA
CASSSNGHLNTDTQYF	TGCGCCAGCAGCTCAAATGGACACCTCAACACAGATACGCAGTATTTT	NA	TRBV5-1	TRBJ2-3	few
CASSQGAGRGNEQYF	TGCGCCAGCAGCCAAGGGGCAGGGAGGGGGAACGAGCAGTACTTC	NA	TRBV4-1	TRBJ2-7	NA
CASSTHPDTQYF	TGTGCCAGTAGTACCCACCCTGATACGCAGTATTTT	NA	TRBV19	TRBJ2-3	few
CATSDLAHTGATDTQYF	TGTGCCACCAGTGATTTGGCTCACACAGGGGCCACAGATACGCAGTATTTT	TRBD1	TRBV24-1	TRBJ2-3	once
CASSQGRGPGAGELFF	TGCGCCAGCAGCCAGGGCAGGGGGCCAGGGGCCGGGGAGCTGTTTTTT	TRBD1	TRBV4-1	TRBJ2-2	few
CASSLLTGKTEAFF	TGCGCCAGCAGCCTTCTGACAGGCAAGACTGAAGCTTTCTTT	NA	TRBV4-1	TRBJ1-1	few
CASSPNRAEAFF	TGCGCCAGCAGCCCTAACAGGGCTGAAGCTTTCTTT	NA	TRBV5-1	TRBJ1-1	few
CASSGAGAQGTEAFF	TGTGCCAGCAGTGGGGCTGGGGCGCAGGGCACTGAAGCTTTCTTT	NA	TRBV12-3/TRBV12-4	TRBJ1-1	few
CASRYGTGLFGQFF	TGTGCCAGCAGATACGGGACAGGTTTGTTTGGGCAGTTCTTC	TRBD1	TRBV5-6	TRBJ2-1	NA
CAISETSGEETQYF	TGTGCCATCTCCGAGACTAGCGGGGAAGAGACCCAGTACTTC	TRBD2	TRBV10-3	TRBJ2-5	NA
CASSQGLAGGLTSTYEQYF	TGTGCCAGCAGCCAAGGTCTAGCGGGGGGGCTTACCTCAACCTACGAGCAGTACTTC	TRBD2	TRBV14	TRBJ2-7	few
CASSRGQDYNEQFF	TGTGCCAGCAGCCGGGGTCAGGATTACAATGAGCAGTTCTTC	NA	TRBV3-1	TRBJ2-1	NA